The text below deals with one T cell receptor (beta chain). The antigen is undetermined. These data originate in a study of T cells in localized non-small cell lung cancer. Findings and limits, study-wide: Clonality peaked in uninvolved adjacent lung rather than tumor.

The trim removed 2 bases at V and 3 bases at J, leaving 0 bases unmatched. CDR3 length: 14 residues. The V gene's germline CDR1 is ENHRY and CDR2 SYGVKD. The method was immunoSEQ multiplex PCR; TCRdb's version includes in-frame clones alone and lacks a portion of them. There are over a thousand clones in the sample; around 19% occur only once, and around an eighth lies in the top ten. V is TRBV10-3 and J is TRBJ2-1; 8 bases fit TRBD1. The TCR comes from a man aged 40 to 70 with stage II lung adenocarcinoma. The sample was normal lung tissue next to the tumor, taken before any cancer treatment. CDR3 in DNA: TGTGCCATCAGTGAGGGACAGGGCTACAATGAGCAGTTCTTC. Translation gives CAISEGQGYNEQFF.